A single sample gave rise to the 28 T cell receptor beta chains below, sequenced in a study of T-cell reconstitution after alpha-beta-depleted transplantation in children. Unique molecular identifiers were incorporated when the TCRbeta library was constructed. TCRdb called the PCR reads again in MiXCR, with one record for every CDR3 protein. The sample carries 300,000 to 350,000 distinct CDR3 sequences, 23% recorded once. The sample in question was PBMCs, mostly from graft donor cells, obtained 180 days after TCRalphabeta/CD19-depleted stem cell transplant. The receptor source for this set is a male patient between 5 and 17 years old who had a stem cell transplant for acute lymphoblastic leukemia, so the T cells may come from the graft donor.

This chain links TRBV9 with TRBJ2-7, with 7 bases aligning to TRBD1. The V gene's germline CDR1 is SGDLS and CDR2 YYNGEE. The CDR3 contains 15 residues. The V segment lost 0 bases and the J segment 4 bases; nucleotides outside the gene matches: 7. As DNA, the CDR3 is TGTGCCAGCAGCGTAGCCGCAGGGACAGCGTACGAGCAGTACTTC. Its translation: CASSVAAGTAYEQYF.

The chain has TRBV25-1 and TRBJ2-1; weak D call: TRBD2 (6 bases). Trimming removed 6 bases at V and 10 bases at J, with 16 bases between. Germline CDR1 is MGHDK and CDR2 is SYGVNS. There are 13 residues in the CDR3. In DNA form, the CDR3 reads TGTGCCAGCAGGCGGGACTCCTTAGGGGAGCAGTTCTTC. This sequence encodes CASRRDSLGEQFF.

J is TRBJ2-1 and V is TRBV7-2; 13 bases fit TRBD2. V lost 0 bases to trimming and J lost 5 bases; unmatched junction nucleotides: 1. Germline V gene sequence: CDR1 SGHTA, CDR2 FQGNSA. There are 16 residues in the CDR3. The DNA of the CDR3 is TGTGCCAGCAGCTTAGCGACTAGCGGGAGGAACAATGAGCAGTTCTTC. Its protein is CASSLATSGRNNEQFF.

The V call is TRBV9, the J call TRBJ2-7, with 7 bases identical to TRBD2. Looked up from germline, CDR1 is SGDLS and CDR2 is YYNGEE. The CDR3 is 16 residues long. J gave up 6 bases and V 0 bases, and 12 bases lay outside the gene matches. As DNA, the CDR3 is TGTGCCAGCAGCGTAGGGACGACTAGCTGGGGTTCCGAGCAGTACTTC. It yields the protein CASSVGTTSWGSEQYF.

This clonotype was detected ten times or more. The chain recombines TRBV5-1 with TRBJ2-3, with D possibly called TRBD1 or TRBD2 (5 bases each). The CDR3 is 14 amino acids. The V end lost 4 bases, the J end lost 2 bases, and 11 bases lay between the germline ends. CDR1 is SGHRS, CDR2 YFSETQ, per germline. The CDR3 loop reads CASSLGTVTDTQYF. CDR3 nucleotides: TGCGCCAGCAGCCTGGGGACGGTCACAGATACGCAGTATTTT.

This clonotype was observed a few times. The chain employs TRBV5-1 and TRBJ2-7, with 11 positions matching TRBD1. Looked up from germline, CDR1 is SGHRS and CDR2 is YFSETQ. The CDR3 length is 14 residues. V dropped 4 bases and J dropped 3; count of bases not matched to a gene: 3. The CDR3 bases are TGCGCCAGCAGCCGGACAGGGGGCATCTACGAGCAGTACTTC. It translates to CASSRTGGIYEQYF.

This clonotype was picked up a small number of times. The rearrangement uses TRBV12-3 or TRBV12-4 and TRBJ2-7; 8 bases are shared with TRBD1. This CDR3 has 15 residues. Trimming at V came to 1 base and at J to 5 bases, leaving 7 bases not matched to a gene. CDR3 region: CASSLGGQVRNEQYF. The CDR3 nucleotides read TGTGCCAGCAGTTTAGGGGGACAGGTTCGGAACGAGCAGTACTTC.

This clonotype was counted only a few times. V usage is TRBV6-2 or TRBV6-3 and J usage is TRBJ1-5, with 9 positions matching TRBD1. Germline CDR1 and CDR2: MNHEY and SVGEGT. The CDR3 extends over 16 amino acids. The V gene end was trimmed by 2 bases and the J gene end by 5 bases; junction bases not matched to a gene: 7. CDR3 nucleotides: TGTGCCAGCAGTTACCAGGACAGGGGAGGGGATCAGCCCCAGCATTTT. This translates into CASSYQDRGGDQPQHF.

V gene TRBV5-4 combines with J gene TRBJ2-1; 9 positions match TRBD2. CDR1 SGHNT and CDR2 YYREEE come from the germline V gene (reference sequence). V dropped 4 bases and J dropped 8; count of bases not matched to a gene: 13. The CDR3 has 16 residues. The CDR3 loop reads CASSPTGLAIRHEQFF. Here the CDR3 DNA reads TGTGCCAGCAGCCCAACCGGACTAGCGATTCGCCATGAGCAGTTCTTC.

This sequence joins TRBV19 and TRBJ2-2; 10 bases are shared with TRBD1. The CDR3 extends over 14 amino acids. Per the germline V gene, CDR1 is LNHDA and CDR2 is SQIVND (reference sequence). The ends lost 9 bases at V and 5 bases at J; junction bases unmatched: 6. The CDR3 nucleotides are TGTGCCAGCAAGCGACAGGGGGCGACCGGGGAGCTGTTTTTT. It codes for CASKRQGATGELFF.

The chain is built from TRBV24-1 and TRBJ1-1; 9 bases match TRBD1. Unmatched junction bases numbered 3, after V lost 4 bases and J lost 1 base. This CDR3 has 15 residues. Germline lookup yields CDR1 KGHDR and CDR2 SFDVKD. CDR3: CATSDPGQGNTEAFF. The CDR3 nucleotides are TGTGCCACCAGTGACCCGGGACAGGGGAACACTGAAGCTTTCTTT.

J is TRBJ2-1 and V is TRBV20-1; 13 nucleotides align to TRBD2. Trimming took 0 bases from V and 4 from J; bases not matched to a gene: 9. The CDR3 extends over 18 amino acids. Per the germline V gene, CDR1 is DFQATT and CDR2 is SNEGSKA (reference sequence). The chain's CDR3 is CSARDWTGLAGNYNEQFF. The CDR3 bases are TGCAGTGCTAGAGATTGGACGGGACTAGCGGGGAATTACAATGAGCAGTTCTTC.

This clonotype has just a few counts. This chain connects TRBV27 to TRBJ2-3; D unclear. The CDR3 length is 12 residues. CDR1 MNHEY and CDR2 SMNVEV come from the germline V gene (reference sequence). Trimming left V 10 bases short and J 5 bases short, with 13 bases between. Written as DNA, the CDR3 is TGTGCCACCAGAAATTTTATAGATACGCAGTATTTT. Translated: CATRNFIDTQYF.

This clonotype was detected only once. The CDR3 spells CASSQGGYTEAFF. The DNA of the CDR3 is TGCGCCAGCAGCCAAGGGGGGTACACTGAAGCTTTCTTT. V is TRBV4-1 and J is TRBJ1-1; TRBD1 might be the D (5 bases). Germline lookup yields CDR1 MGHRA and CDR2 YSYEKL. The CDR3 contains 13 residues. The V end lost 1 base, the J end lost 3 bases, and 6 bases lay between the germline ends.

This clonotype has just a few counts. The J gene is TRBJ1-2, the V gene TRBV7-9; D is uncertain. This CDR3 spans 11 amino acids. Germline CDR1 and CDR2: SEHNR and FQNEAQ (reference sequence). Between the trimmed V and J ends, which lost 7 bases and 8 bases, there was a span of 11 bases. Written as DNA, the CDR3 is TGTGCCAGCACCCCGAAGGGCGGCTACACCTTC. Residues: CASTPKGGYTF. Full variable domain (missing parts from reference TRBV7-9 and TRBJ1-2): DTGVSQNPRHKITKRGQNVTFRCDPISEHNRLYWYRQTLGQGPEFLTYFQNEAQLEKSRLLSDRFSAERPKGSFSTLEIQRTEQGDSAMYLCASTPKGGYTFGSGTRLTVV.

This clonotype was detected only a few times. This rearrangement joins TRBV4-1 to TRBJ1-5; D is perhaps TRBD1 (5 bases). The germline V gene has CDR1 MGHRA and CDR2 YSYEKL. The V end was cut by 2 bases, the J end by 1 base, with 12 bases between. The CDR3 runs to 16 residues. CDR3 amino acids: CASSQMGGGSNQPQHF. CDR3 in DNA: TGCGCCAGCAGCCAAATGGGGGGGGGAAGCAATCAGCCCCAGCATTTT.

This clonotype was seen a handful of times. The CDR3 region has the DNA TGTGCCACCAGTGATTCGCGGAGGAATTGGGAGCTGTTTTTT. Amino acids: CATSDSRRNWELFF. This rearrangement joins TRBV24-1 to TRBJ2-2, with a possible D match to TRBD2 (5 bases). The CDR3 extends over 14 amino acids. Germline CDR1 and CDR2: KGHDR and SFDVKD. Trimming removed 2 bases at V and 9 bases at J, with 12 bases between.

In DNA form, the CDR3 reads TGTGCCAGCAGTTTCCGAACGACAGCCCTACTTGGAAATGAGCAGTTCTTC. Its translation is CASSFRTTALLGNEQFF. The chain recombines TRBV28 with TRBJ2-1, with a possible D match to TRBD1 (5 bases). Trimming removed 3 bases at V and 7 bases at J, with 22 bases between. The CDR3 is 17 amino acids. Germline-derived CDR1 and CDR2 are MDHEN and SYDVKM.

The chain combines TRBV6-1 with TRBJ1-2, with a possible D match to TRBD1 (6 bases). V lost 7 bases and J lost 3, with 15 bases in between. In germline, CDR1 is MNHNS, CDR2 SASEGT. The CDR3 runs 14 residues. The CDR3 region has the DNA TGTGCCAGCAAGTGGGCTGACAGGCACTATGGCTACACCTTC. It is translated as CASKWADRHYGYTF.

As DNA, the CDR3 is TGTGCCAGTTCCACAGGGACTCTCGCCGGCGGTGGCTACACCTTC. Its translation: CASSTGTLAGGGYTF. This chain connects TRBV12-3 or TRBV12-4 to TRBJ1-2; D is possibly TRBD1 (6 bases). Trimming stripped 9 bases from V and 7 bases from J, with 24 bases between. This CDR3 contains 15 residues.

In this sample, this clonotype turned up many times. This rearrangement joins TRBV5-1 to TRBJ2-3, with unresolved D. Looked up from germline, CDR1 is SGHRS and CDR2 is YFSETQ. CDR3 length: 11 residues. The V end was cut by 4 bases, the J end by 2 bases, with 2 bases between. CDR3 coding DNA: TGCGCCAGCAGCATCACAGATACGCAGTATTTT. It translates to CASSITDTQYF.

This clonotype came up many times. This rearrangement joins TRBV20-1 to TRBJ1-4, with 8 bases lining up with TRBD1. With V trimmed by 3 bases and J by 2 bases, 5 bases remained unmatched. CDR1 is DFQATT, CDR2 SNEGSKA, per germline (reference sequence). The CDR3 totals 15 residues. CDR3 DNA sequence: TGCAGTGCTAGGGGCAGGGGGCTTACTAATGAAAAACTGTTTTTT. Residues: CSARGRGLTNEKLFF.

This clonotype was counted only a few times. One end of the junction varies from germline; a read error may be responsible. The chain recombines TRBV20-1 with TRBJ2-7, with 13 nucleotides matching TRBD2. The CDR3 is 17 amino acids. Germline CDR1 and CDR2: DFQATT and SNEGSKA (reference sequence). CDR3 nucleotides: TGCTGTGCTAGTGGGACTAGCGGGACTAGAAGCTCCTACGAGCAGTACTTC. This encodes CCASGTSGTRSSYEQYF.

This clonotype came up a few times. CDR3 protein: CASSYGLAGDPLYEQYF. The CDR3 coding sequence is TGCGCCAGCAGCTACGGACTAGCGGGAGACCCCCTCTACGAGCAGTACTTC. The V call is TRBV5-1, the J call TRBJ2-7; 13 bases fit TRBD2. The junction had 9 bases not matched to a gene; V was cut back by 3 bases and J by 3 bases. Germline lookup yields CDR1 SGHRS and CDR2 YFSETQ. CDR3 length: 17 amino acids.

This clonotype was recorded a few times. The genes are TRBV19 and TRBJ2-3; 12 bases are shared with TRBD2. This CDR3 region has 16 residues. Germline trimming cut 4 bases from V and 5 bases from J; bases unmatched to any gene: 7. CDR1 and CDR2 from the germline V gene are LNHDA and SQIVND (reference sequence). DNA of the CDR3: TGTGCCAGTAGTACCATTCCGGGACTAGCGGGAGATACGCAGTATTTT. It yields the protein CASSTIPGLAGDTQYF.

CDR3 bases: TGCGCCAGCAGCTTGACGCGGCTCATAGGAGAGACCCAGTACTTC. Its translation: CASSLTRLIGETQYF. This sequence joins TRBV5-1 and TRBJ2-5; D not resolved. Germline CDR1 SGHRS, CDR2 YFSETQ. V was cut by 1 base and J by 4 bases, with 14 bases left in between. There are 15 residues in the CDR3.

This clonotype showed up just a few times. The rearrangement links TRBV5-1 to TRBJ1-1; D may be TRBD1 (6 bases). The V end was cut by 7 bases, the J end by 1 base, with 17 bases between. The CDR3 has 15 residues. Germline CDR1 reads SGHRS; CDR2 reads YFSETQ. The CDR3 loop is CASGAAGTPNTEAFF. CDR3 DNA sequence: TGCGCCAGCGGTGCGGCCGGGACACCGAACACTGAAGCTTTCTTT.

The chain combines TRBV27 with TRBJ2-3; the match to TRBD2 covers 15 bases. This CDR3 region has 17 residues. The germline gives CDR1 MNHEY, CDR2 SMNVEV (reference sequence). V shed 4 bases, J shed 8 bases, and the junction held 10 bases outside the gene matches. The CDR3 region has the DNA TGTGCCAGCAGTTGGCGGACTAGCGGGAGGGCCAGAATTACGCAGTATTTT. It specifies CASSWRTSGRARITQYF.